A selection of T cell receptor beta chains follows, all from one sample in a study of blood T cell repertoires in COVID-19. The method was immunoSEQ multiplex PCR; TCRdb's version includes in-frame clones alone and lacks a portion of them. Here the sample spans approximately 92,000 clones, around 90% being singletons. Sequencing was done on a sample of peripheral blood. These receptors were collected from an older woman with COVID-19, enrolled during active disease. CDR3s include the opening cysteine and the closing phenylalanine or tryptophan. D genes are given only for firm matches.

CDR3: CASSVYRDYNEQFF
J: TRBJ2-1
V: TRBV2
D: -

CDR3: CASSQVRSTEAFF
J: TRBJ1-1
V: TRBV4-3
D: -

CDR3: CASSLDRNNEQFF
J: TRBJ2-1
V: TRBV5-4
D: -

CDR3: CASSVASGGYNEQFF
J: TRBJ2-1
V: TRBV9
D: TRBD2

CDR3: CASSPLNRATDTQYF
J: TRBJ2-3
V: TRBV19
D: -

CDR3: CASRKLAGRGADTQYF
J: TRBJ2-3
V: TRBV9
D: TRBD2

CDR3: CASSLDRENTEAFF
J: TRBJ1-1
V: TRBV5-1
D: -

CDR3: CAISVSGGDTIYF
J: TRBJ1-3
V: TRBV10-3
D: TRBD1

CDR3: CASSQDPPGSYNSPLHF
J: TRBJ1-6
V: TRBV4-3
D: -

CDR3: CASSLVDTPAPYEQYF
J: TRBJ2-7
V: TRBV7-9
D: -

CDR3: CASSGTGVEQYF
J: TRBJ2-7
V: TRBV9
D: TRBD1

CDR3: CAISPTSGLYNEQFF
J: TRBJ2-1
V: TRBV10-3
D: TRBD2

CDR3: CTSGKTDTQYF
J: TRBJ2-3
V: TRBV1
D: -

CDR3: CASSLVRGSYNSPLHF
J: TRBJ1-6
V: TRBV6-5
D: -

CDR3: CSACGGAGEDEQFF
J: TRBJ2-1
V: TRBV20-1
D: -

CDR3: CASSETGGAFNEQFF
J: TRBJ2-1
V: TRBV19
D: TRBD1

CDR3: CASSPYAQGDYGYTF
J: TRBJ1-2
V: TRBV7-9
D: TRBD1

CDR3: CASTTHRDRGQAFF
J: TRBJ1-1
V: TRBV6-5
D: TRBD1

CDR3: CASSFAGTGGKTQYF
J: TRBJ2-5
V: TRBV7-2
D: TRBD1

CDR3: CASSYSRAGSEAFF
J: TRBJ1-1
V: TRBV6-5
D: -

CDR3: CASRRQLSGYTF
J: TRBJ1-2
V: TRBV12-3/TRBV12-4
D: -

CDR3: CASKGAGGETQYF
J: TRBJ2-5
V: TRBV27
D: TRBD1

CDR3: CALGGTEAFF
J: TRBJ1-1
V: TRBV6-6
D: -

CDR3: CAISEGQASYGYTF
J: TRBJ1-2
V: TRBV10-3
D: TRBD1

CDR3: CASSYSRSGDQPQHF
J: TRBJ1-5
V: TRBV6-5
D: -

CDR3: CASSSWDRAFYGYTF
J: TRBJ1-2
V: TRBV7-2
D: TRBD1

CDR3: CASSPTKGQGAKNYGYTF
J: TRBJ1-2
V: TRBV6-6
D: TRBD1

CDR3: CASSVEGGLAGIQETQYF
J: TRBJ2-5
V: TRBV9
D: TRBD2

CDR3: CASSRTGDSQPQHF
J: TRBJ1-5
V: TRBV7-9
D: TRBD1

CDR3: CASSGGWGHTDTQYF
J: TRBJ2-3
V: TRBV25-1
D: -

CDR3: CAIRPAGGNQPQHF
J: TRBJ1-5
V: TRBV10-3
D: -

CDR3: CASSGGTGTYGYTF
J: TRBJ1-2
V: TRBV7-8
D: TRBD1

CDR3: CASSLVTALMNTEAFF
J: TRBJ1-1
V: TRBV5-1
D: -

CDR3: CASSSGAEAFF
J: TRBJ1-1
V: TRBV3-1/TRBV3-2
D: -

CDR3: CASSELGTGTEAFF
J: TRBJ1-1
V: TRBV6-1
D: TRBD1

CDR3: CASSPPSQAIGEQFF
J: TRBJ2-1
V: TRBV4-1
D: -

CDR3: CASGQGSGETQYF
J: TRBJ2-5
V: TRBV12-3/TRBV12-4
D: TRBD1

CDR3: CASSTPQDRSYSNQPQHF
J: TRBJ1-5
V: TRBV19
D: -

CDR3: CASSLFLGLAYGYTF
J: TRBJ1-2
V: TRBV5-6
D: -

CDR3: CASSLTGPTNSPLHF
J: TRBJ1-6
V: TRBV28
D: -

CDR3: CASSSPGSGRDEKLFF
J: TRBJ1-4
V: TRBV28
D: -

CDR3: CASSANRGQPQHF
J: TRBJ1-5
V: TRBV4-3
D: -

CDR3: CASSLGRRNYGYTF
J: TRBJ1-2
V: TRBV28
D: -

CDR3: CASSQQGPPGELFF
J: TRBJ2-2
V: TRBV7-2
D: TRBD1

CDR3: CASSLGGGETQYF
J: TRBJ2-5
V: TRBV5-4
D: -

CDR3: CASSRVSGTGGYEQYF
J: TRBJ2-7
V: TRBV4-2
D: TRBD1

CDR3: CASSQGQNHQPQHF
J: TRBJ1-5
V: TRBV11-3
D: TRBD1

CDR3: CASSSERAEQYF
J: TRBJ2-7
V: TRBV27
D: -

CDR3: CASSHTGTPAFF
J: TRBJ1-1
V: TRBV4-1
D: -

CDR3: CASSEQGWAEAFF
J: TRBJ1-1
V: TRBV6-1
D: -

CDR3: CASRTVDRSEKLFF
J: TRBJ1-4
V: TRBV6-6
D: -

CDR3: CASSSAGEAEKLFF
J: TRBJ1-4
V: TRBV5-1
D: -

CDR3: CARRPYSGGGDTQYF
J: TRBJ2-3
V: TRBV2
D: TRBD2

CDR3: CASSTGTAVGQYF
J: TRBJ2-7
V: TRBV6-2/TRBV6-3
D: -

CDR3: CASSQPTGVTTDTQYF
J: TRBJ2-3
V: TRBV11-2
D: -

CDR3: CATYYRGPGTEAFF
J: TRBJ1-1
V: TRBV24-1
D: TRBD1

CDR3: CASSVEELLAGNTIYF
J: TRBJ1-3
V: TRBV9
D: -